The present T cell receptor (beta chain) was sequenced within a study of cytomegalovirus exposure and HLA in healthy donors. Study context: Earlier sequencing of approximately 200 million T cells yielded about 120 million unique TCR beta sequences.

The study, taken as a whole, reports: In a later analysis, across HLA loci, associated TCR counts were highest for DRB1, lowest for HLA-C.

Note on this clone: Its specificity is unknown.

The PCR had 60 Vbeta and 13 Jbeta primers. The data were produced by immunoSEQ multiplex PCR, yet TCRdb's version contains in-frame clones alone and is incomplete. The repertoire holds about 130,000 clones, with around 75% as singletons. Material: PBMCs. The clonotype originates from a man in his 60s in good health and CMV-seropositive.

The CDR3 region has the DNA TGTGCCAGCAGCCTCCGGAGGCAGGGGAACACCATATATTTT. Translated: CASSLRRQGNTIYF. The chain joins TRBV5-6 to TRBJ1-3; perhaps TRBD1 as D (6 bases). CDR1 and CDR2 from the germline V gene are SGHDT and YYEEEE. V shed 4 bases and J shed 7 bases, with 15 bases lying between them. The length of the CDR3 is 14 residues.